The 27 T cell receptor beta chains listed next were all sequenced from one sample in a study of T cells after yellow fever vaccination. Each CDR3 protein is one row after TCRdb ran MiXCR on the 5' RACE reads. The data contain 450,000 to 650,000 distinct CDR3 sequences, 21% of them singletons. The source material was PBMCs, sampled 21 days after the first yellow fever vaccination. These receptor sequences come from a man in his late teens or twenties who received the YFV17D yellow fever vaccine.

The rearrangement uses TRBV20-1 and TRBJ1-4; D remains ambiguous. The CDR3 has 14 amino acids. Trimming cost V 3 bases and J 0 bases, with 8 bases left between them. The germline CDR1 and CDR2 sequences are DFQATT and SNEGSKA (reference sequence). The CDR3 spells CSARTTTTNEKLFF. DNA for the CDR3: TGCAGTGCTAGGACGACTACAACTAATGAAAAACTGTTTTTT.

The chain carries TRBV5-8 and TRBJ2-3; 7 bases line up with TRBD1. The V segment lost 3 bases and the J segment 1 base; nucleotides outside the gene matches: 5. CDR1 is SGHTS, CDR2 YDEGEE, per germline. The CDR3 has 15 residues. CDR3 in DNA: TGTGCCAGCAGCTCTCGACAGGGACGCACAGATACGCAGTATTTT. Amino acid sequence: CASSSRQGRTDTQYF.

The count of this clonotype is one. The chain couples TRBV29-1 to TRBJ2-3; D is tentatively TRBD1 or TRBD2 (5 bases each). CDR3 length: 14 residues. The germline V gene has CDR1 SQVTM and CDR2 ANQGSEA. V was clipped by 3 bases and J by 2 bases, with 12 bases between them. CDR3 region: CSVEAGTHTDTQYF. As DNA, the CDR3 is TGCAGCGTTGAGGCCGGGACCCACACAGATACGCAGTATTTT.

This clonotype appeared a few times. The genes are TRBV5-1 and TRBJ2-3, with D unresolved. Germline V gene data show CDR1 as SGHRS and CDR2 as YFSETQ. The germline V and J ends were trimmed by 0 bases and 2 bases, with 10 bases remaining between them. The CDR3 covers 15 residues. CDR3 bases: TGCGCCAGCAGCTTGGCAACGGACGCCACAGATACGCAGTATTTT. This codes for CASSLATDATDTQYF. The variable domain in full, completed from reference TRBV5-1 and TRBJ2-3, reads KAGVTQTPRYLIKTRGQQVTLSCSPISGHRSVSWYQQTPGQGLQFLFEYFSETQRNKGNFPGRFSGRQFSNSRSEMNVSTLELGDSALYLCASSLATDATDTQYFGPGTRLTVL.

A note on this clonotype: A read error may account for a junction end that differs from germline. The V call is TRBV4-2, the J call TRBJ2-3; D is perhaps TRBD1 (6 bases). CDR1 is LGHNA, CDR2 YNFKEQ, per germline. This CDR3 has 16 residues. CDR3 amino acids: CSSSPGGQSYTDTQYF. CDR3 in DNA: TGTTCCAGCAGCCCAGGAGGACAGTCCTACACAGATACGCAGTATTTT.

In its sample, this clonotype was seen a few times. V and J are TRBV7-9 and TRBJ2-5, with D unresolved. Germline lookup yields CDR1 SEHNR and CDR2 FQNEAQ (reference sequence). The CDR3 totals 15 residues. V lost 0 bases and J lost 3, with 11 bases in between. The CDR3 is CASSLAPSPEETQYF. CDR3 nucleotides: TGTGCCAGCAGCTTAGCTCCCAGCCCAGAAGAGACCCAGTACTTC.

The chain links TRBV15 to TRBJ2-3; TRBD2 might be the D (6 bases). The V and J ends lost 3 bases and 8 bases respectively, with 15 bases between them. The CDR3 spans 14 residues. The V gene's germline CDR1 is LNHNV and CDR2 YYDKDF (reference sequence). This CDR3 reads CATSSYGGWATQYF. DNA of the CDR3: TGTGCCACCAGCAGTTATGGAGGGTGGGCTACGCAGTATTTT.

The rearrangement joins TRBV6-1 to TRBJ2-3; D is unclear. Germline V gene sequence: CDR1 MNHNS, CDR2 SASEGT. Trimming left V 5 bases short and J 7 bases short, with 7 bases between. This CDR3 is 11 amino acids long. In nucleotides, the CDR3 is TGTGCCAGCAGTACCGATTATACGCAGTATTTT. Its translation is CASSTDYTQYF.

This clonotype was picked up a small number of times. The V call is TRBV18, the J call TRBJ2-7; tentative D call: TRBD1 (6 bases). Germline V gives CDR1 KGHSH, CDR2 LQKENI. Trimming shortened V by 6 bases and J by 7 bases, and 16 bases separated the two germline ends. The CDR3 has 13 residues. CDR3 sequence: CASSFPDRGEQYF. The CDR3 region has the DNA TGTGCCAGCTCGTTCCCGGACAGAGGGGAGCAGTACTTC. The variable domain in full, with the rest retrieved from reference TRBV18 and TRBJ2-7, is NAGVMQNPRHLVRRRGQEARLRCSPMKGHSHVYWYRQLPEEGLKFMVYLQKENIIDESGMPKERFSAEFPKEGPSILRIQQVVRGDSAAYFCASSFPDRGEQYFGPGTRLTVT.

This chain uses TRBV7-3 with TRBJ1-1; 7 nucleotides line up with TRBD1. The CDR3 consists of 15 residues. V dropped 4 bases and J dropped 1; count of bases not matched to a gene: 6. CDR1 is SGHTA, CDR2 FQGTGA, per germline. The CDR3 reads CASSSSGQPNTEAFF. The CDR3 DNA sequence: TGTGCCAGCAGCTCCTCGGGACAGCCGAACACTGAAGCTTTCTTT.

CDR3 in amino acids: CASSYSTTKPPDTQYF. In DNA, the CDR3 is TGTGCCAGCAGTTACTCGACCACTAAACCCCCAGATACGCAGTATTTT. V is TRBV6-5 and J is TRBJ2-3; D remains unclear. The CDR3 runs to 16 residues. V was pared by 0 bases and J by 4 bases, with 14 bases between. The germline V gene has CDR1 MNHEY and CDR2 SVGAGI.

Details on this clonotype: Germline is not matched at one junction end, which may reflect a read error. J is TRBJ2-5 and V is TRBV7-7; 8 bases fit TRBD1. Germline V lookup: CDR1 SSHAT, CDR2 FNYEAQ (reference sequence). The CDR3 consists of 13 residues. The DNA for the CDR3 is TGTGCTAGCAGACAGACAGGGGAAGAGACCCAGTACTTC. It encodes CASRQTGEETQYF.

This chain joins TRBV4-1 and TRBJ2-7; maybe TRBD1 (6 bases). V was pared by 5 bases and J by 3 bases, with 17 bases between. The CDR3 is 15 amino acids. Germline CDR1 is MGHRA and CDR2 is YSYEKL. For the CDR3, the DNA is TGCGCCAGCAGCTACGGGGCAGAGGGGGTCTACGAGCAGTACTTC. As protein: CASSYGAEGVYEQYF.

This clonotype was picked up a small number of times. The chain carries TRBV5-5 and TRBJ1-1; D is unclear. The germline CDR1 and CDR2 sequences are SGHKS and YYEKEE (reference sequence). This CDR3 spans 15 amino acids. The V gene lost 5 bases and the J gene lost 6 bases, with 20 bases spanning the gap. The CDR3, as DNA: TGTGCCAGCAGTCCCCGCGGGCGGGGTAGACCTGAAGCTTTCTTT. Translated, it gives CASSPRGRGRPEAFF. The full variable domain, with the rest looked up from reference TRBV5-5 and TRBJ1-1, is DAGVTQSPTHLIKTRGQQVTLRCSPISGHKSVSWYQQVLGQGPQFIFQYYEKEERGRGNFPDRFSARQFPNYSSELNVNALLLGDSALYLCASSPRGRGRPEAFFGQGTRLTVV.

The V call is TRBV18, the J call TRBJ2-7; 7 bases agree with TRBD2. This CDR3 has 12 amino acids. V shed 3 bases, J shed 7 bases, and the junction held 3 bases outside the gene matches. Germline CDR1 KGHSH, CDR2 LQKENI. The CDR3 DNA sequence: TGTGCCAGCTCACCTTCCGGGGGGGAGCAGTACGTC. Protein sequence: CASSPSGGEQYV.

Turning to this clonotype: A single base separates this from a much larger clone, so it may be a read error. The rearrangement uses TRBV7-6 and TRBJ2-3; no definite D call. The CDR3 length is 16 residues. Germline V gene data show CDR1 as SGHVS and CDR2 as FNYEAQ. The V and J ends lost 0 bases and 2 bases respectively, with 12 bases between them. CDR3 DNA: TGTGCCAGCAGCTTAGCGGGCAGTCCCCACACAGATACGCAGTATTTT. Translation: CASSLAGSPHTDTQYF.

J is TRBJ2-2 and V is TRBV7-9; D is possibly TRBD1 (5 bases). Germline V CDR1 and CDR2: SEHNR, FQNEAQ (reference sequence). The CDR3 is made up of 13 amino acids. V lost 5 bases and J 4 bases, leaving 8 bases between the germline ends. The CDR3 DNA reads as TGTGCCAGCAGCGGCGACAGCACCGGGGAGCTGTTTTTT. Translating gives CASSGDSTGELFF.

The table lists this clonotype with a few counts. V and J are TRBV5-1 and TRBJ2-1, with D perhaps TRBD2 (5 bases). CDR3 length equals 17 residues. Germline V CDR1 and CDR2: SGHRS, YFSETQ. The ends were cut back, 0 bases at V and 6 bases at J, with 19 bases in the middle. The CDR3 sequence is CASSLGASLGSRNEQFF. The CDR3 DNA follows: TGCGCCAGCAGCTTGGGAGCTAGCCTAGGGTCCCGCAATGAGCAGTTCTTC.

V is TRBV28 and J is TRBJ2-5; TRBD1 aligns across 7 bases. Per germline, CDR1 MDHEN and CDR2 SYDVKM. The CDR3 consists of 13 residues. Unmatched junction bases numbered 6, after V lost 8 bases and J lost 3 bases. CDR3 nucleotide sequence: TGTGCCAGCGGACCGGGACAGAAAGAGACCCAGTACTTC. It specifies CASGPGQKETQYF.

This clonotype was counted between two and nine times. The CDR3 nucleotides read TGCGCCAGCGTCAAGACTGGGGGCTACAATGAGCAGTTCTTC. Amino acids: CASVKTGGYNEQFF. The chain employs TRBV10-2 and TRBJ2-1; D tentatively fits TRBD1 or TRBD2 (5 bases each). CDR1 is WSHSY and CDR2 is SAAADI in the germline V gene. This CDR3 contains 14 residues. V was pared by 8 bases and J by 3 bases, with 14 bases between.

The table lists this clonotype with a few counts. The chain uses TRBV20-1 and TRBJ2-1, with 7 positions matching TRBD2. J lost 9 bases, V lost 5 bases, and 10 bases had no gene match. This CDR3 has 13 amino acids. Per germline, CDR1 DFQATT and CDR2 SNEGSKA (reference sequence). Here the CDR3 DNA reads TGCAGTGCTTATTTTCGACTAGCCCCTGAGCAGTTCTTC. Protein product: CSAYFRLAPEQFF.

At least ten counts were recorded for this clonotype. Germline and junction disagree at one end, which may indicate a read error. CDR3: CASSLEGAQETQYF. The CDR3 DNA is TGTGCCAGCAGCTTAGAGGGAGCCCAAGAGACCCAGTACTTC. The chain couples TRBV12-3 or TRBV12-4 to TRBJ2-5; the D gene is possibly TRBD2 (5 bases). The CDR3 loop spans 14 amino acids.

The CDR3 loop reads CASSYSQIGGSTDTQYF. CDR3 in DNA: TGTGCCAGCAGTTACTCCCAGATCGGGGGTAGCACAGATACGCAGTATTTT. The chain links TRBV6-2 or TRBV6-3 to TRBJ2-3; TRBD2 might be the D (6 bases). This CDR3 comprises 17 residues. The ends were cut back, 0 bases at V and 0 bases at J, with 13 bases in the middle. CDR1 MNHEY and CDR2 SVGEGT come from the germline V gene.

The rearrangement uses TRBV5-6 and TRBJ1-1; D unclear. Germline values: CDR1 SGHDT, CDR2 YYEEEE. Trimming pared 1 base from V and 1 base from J, leaving 5 bases between. This CDR3 comprises 13 residues. CDR3 coding DNA: TGTGCCAGCAGCTTGTGGCAGAACACTGAAGCTTTCTTT. It specifies CASSLWQNTEAFF.

This clonotype was seen many times. V gene TRBV12-3 or TRBV12-4 combines with J gene TRBJ1-1, with D unclear. Trimming pared 6 bases from V and 6 bases from J, leaving 14 bases between. This CDR3 comprises 13 residues. The CDR3 coding sequence is TGTGCCAGCAGCATTGGGAGGAAGGCTGAAGCTTTCTTT. Translation gives CASSIGRKAEAFF.

This rearrangement joins TRBV4-1 to TRBJ2-3; TRBD2 aligns across 7 bases. Unmatched junction bases numbered 15, after V lost 4 bases and J lost 2 bases. CDR3 length: 18 amino acids. Per the germline V gene, CDR1 is MGHRA and CDR2 is YSYEKL. Here the CDR3 DNA reads TGCGCCAGCAGCCTTCCAGTGGACCGGGACTATAACACAGATACGCAGTATTTT. Amino acid sequence: CASSLPVDRDYNTDTQYF.

This clonotype has more than one count but fewer than ten. The chain carries TRBV20-1 and TRBJ2-2; 7 bases fit TRBD1. The germline gives CDR1 DFQATT, CDR2 SNEGSKA (reference sequence). Unmatched junction bases numbered 18, after V lost 4 bases and J lost 4 bases. The CDR3 is 18 amino acids. CDR3: CSANPIVTGERVTGELFF. CDR3 bases: TGCAGTGCTAACCCCATTGTAACAGGGGAGCGAGTCACCGGGGAGCTGTTTTTT.